The 2 T cell receptor beta chains below come from one sample, sequenced in a study of cytomegalovirus exposure and HLA in healthy donors. Both 60 Vbeta primers and 13 Jbeta primers went into the PCR. Sequencing used immunoSEQ multiplex PCR; TCRdb keeps in-frame clones, though not all of them. The sample records 75,000 to 90,000 clones, less than 80% being singletons. Sequenced: PBMCs. Receptor source: a human donor in good health.

The V and J genes are TRBV7-8 and TRBJ2-2, with D possibly matching TRBD1 (5 bases). Germline CDR1 and CDR2: SGHVS and FQNEAQ. The V and J ends lost 8 bases and 6 bases respectively, with 22 bases between them. This CDR3 is 16 amino acids long. The CDR3 DNA follows: TGTGCCAGCTCAAAGGGGTCTCCCCTAGGACCCGGGGAGCTGTTTTTT. This sequence encodes CASSKGSPLGPGELFF.

The sample holds a few counts of this clone. The V call is TRBV5-8, the J call TRBJ1-1, with 10 bases that match TRBD1. V gave up 0 bases and J gave up 5 bases; unmatched junction bases: 7. CDR1 and CDR2 (germline): SGHTS, YDEGEE. This CDR3 is 16 amino acids long. The CDR3 DNA sequence: TGTGCCAGCAGCTTGGCGACGGACAGGGGGGGGACTGAAGCTTTCTTT. Its translation: CASSLATDRGGTEAFF.